This T cell receptor (beta chain) was captured in a study of T-cell reconstitution after alpha-beta-depleted transplantation in children. The CDR3 is 12 amino acids. Trimming left V 4 bases short and J 4 bases short, with 4 bases between. Germline V gene sequence: CDR1 SGHAT, CDR2 FQNNGV. For TCRbeta, the library was prepared with unique molecular identifiers. Each CDR3 protein gets one entry after TCRdb re-called the PCR reads with MiXCR. The data contain hundreds of thousands of distinct CDR3 sequences, 9.5% to 15% of them singletons. This clonotype was counted ten times or more. The rearrangement links TRBV11-2 to TRBJ2-2; no firm D call. The source of this sequence is a human donor who donated a stem cell graft to a child with acute lymphoblastic leukemia. Sequenced material: PBMCs from the stem cell graft donor, taken from the stem cell graft. The CDR3 DNA sequence: TGTGCCAGCAGCTCGGTCACCGGGGAGCTGTTTTTT. Its protein product is CASSSVTGELFF.